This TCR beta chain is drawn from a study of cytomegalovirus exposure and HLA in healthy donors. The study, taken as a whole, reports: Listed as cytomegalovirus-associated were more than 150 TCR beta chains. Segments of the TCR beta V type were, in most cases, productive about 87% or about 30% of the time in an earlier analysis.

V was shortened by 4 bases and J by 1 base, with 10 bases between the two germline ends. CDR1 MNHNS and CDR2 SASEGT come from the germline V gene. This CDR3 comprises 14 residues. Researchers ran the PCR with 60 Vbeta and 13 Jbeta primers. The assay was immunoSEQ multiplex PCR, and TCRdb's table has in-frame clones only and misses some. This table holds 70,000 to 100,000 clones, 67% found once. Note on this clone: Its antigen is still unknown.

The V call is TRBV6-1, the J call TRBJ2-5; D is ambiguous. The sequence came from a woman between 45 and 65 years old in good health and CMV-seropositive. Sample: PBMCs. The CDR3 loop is CASSVFPFQETQYF. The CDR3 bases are TGTGCCAGCAGTGTTTTCCCTTTCCAAGAGACCCAGTACTTC.